These 21 T cell receptor beta chains came from one sample sequenced in a study of PD-L1 blockade in urothelial cancer. Assay: immunoSEQ multiplex PCR; the TCRdb copy retains only in-frame clones and omits some. The repertoire consists of about 95,000 clones, with about nine tenths occurring once and the leading ten covering 1.5% to 2%. Stated time point: pretreatment peripheral blood. The sequencing here drew on PBMCs, taken around atezolizumab (anti-PD-L1) treatment. The receptor source for this set is a man in his sixties with urothelial cancer.

The chain combines TRBV10-3 with TRBJ1-5; D is unresolved. This CDR3 spans 15 amino acids. Deletions cut 5 bases from V and 3 bases from J, with 14 bases between. Germline CDR1 is ENHRY and CDR2 is SYGVKD. The CDR3 DNA reads as TGTGCCATCAGTTCGGACTCTGTGTACAATCAGCCCCAGCATTTT. This sequence encodes CAISSDSVYNQPQHF.

V is TRBV12-5 and J is TRBJ1-5; 8 nucleotides align to TRBD1. The CDR3 runs 19 residues. V dropped 0 bases and J dropped 4; count of bases not matched to a gene: 14. Germline V CDR1 and CDR2: LGHNT, FRNRAP. CDR3 nucleotide sequence: TGTGCTAGTGGTTTGGTCACGCTTGGATACGGACAGGGTAATCAGCCCCAGCATTTT. Translating it yields CASGLVTLGYGQGNQPQHF.

The gene calls are TRBV6-5 and TRBJ2-7, with 10 bases identical to TRBD1. Germline CDR1 is MNHEY and CDR2 is SVGAGI. V lost 6 bases and J lost 2; bases outside the gene matches: 7. CDR3 length: 15 amino acids. Written as DNA, the CDR3 is TGTGCCAGCAGCTCCGGGACAGGGGTAACCTACGAGCAGTACTTC. Its translation is CASSSGTGVTYEQYF.

The J gene is TRBJ1-3, the V gene TRBV15; tentatively, D is TRBD1 (5 bases). V lost 5 bases to trimming and J lost 3 bases, with 14 bases between them. Germline V gene sequence: CDR1 LNHNV, CDR2 YYDKDF (reference sequence). The CDR3 is 15 amino acids. This CDR3 is CATSGRAAVGNTIYF. CDR3 bases: TGTGCCACCAGCGGCAGGGCGGCGGTTGGAAACACCATATATTTT.

This clone was counted a few times. This chain connects TRBV28 to TRBJ2-7; D perhaps matches TRBD2 (5 bases). This CDR3 is built from 12 residues. Trimming took 6 bases from V and 0 from J, leaving 6 bases between them. Germline-derived CDR1 and CDR2 are MDHEN and SYDVKM. CDR3 bases: TGTGCCAGCAGGACTAACTCCTACGAGCAGTACTTC. As protein: CASRTNSYEQYF.

The V call is TRBV2, the J call TRBJ1-2; no definite D call. The CDR3 sequence is 13 residues long. Germline loops: CDR1 SNHLY, CDR2 FYNNEI. Trimming took 3 bases from V and 3 from J, leaving 8 bases between them. CDR3 nucleotide sequence: TGTGCCAGCAGTGATCAGCGGGACTATGGCTACACCTTC. The encoded protein is CASSDQRDYGYTF.

This clone has just a few counts. The gene calls are TRBV27 and TRBJ1-2; no reliable D call. Trimming pared 10 bases from V and 0 bases from J, leaving 6 bases between. The germline gives CDR1 MNHEY, CDR2 SMNVEV (reference sequence). The CDR3 is 11 amino acids. CDR3 DNA sequence: TGTGCCACCCAATCTAACTATGGCTACACCTTC. It encodes CATQSNYGYTF.

In its sample, this clone was seen once. The rearrangement joins TRBV27 to TRBJ2-7; D call uncertain. The CDR3 consists of 15 residues. The V and J ends lost 5 bases and 5 bases respectively, with 19 bases between them. CDR1 and CDR2 (germline): MNHEY, SMNVEV (reference sequence). DNA of the CDR3: TGTGCCAGCAGTCCCCCGGAGAGTCGTCACGACGAGCAGTACTTC. Translated: CASSPPESRHDEQYF.

The chain employs TRBV7-2 and TRBJ2-3; TRBD1 might be the D (6 bases). V was pared by 5 bases and J by 2 bases, with 11 bases between. This CDR3 has 14 residues. Germline V lookup: CDR1 SGHTA, CDR2 FQGNSA. The CDR3 here is CASSPRDITDTQYF. The CDR3 region has the DNA TGTGCCAGCAGCCCACGGGACATCACAGATACGCAGTATTTT.

The chain recombines TRBV5-4 with TRBJ2-3; no clear D gene. CDR3 length equals 13 residues. The V and J ends lost 4 bases and 0 bases respectively, with 6 bases between them. Per the germline V gene, CDR1 is SGHNT and CDR2 is YYREEE (reference sequence). CDR3 sequence (DNA): TGTGCCAGCAGCCTCAGAAGCACAGATACGCAGTATTTT. It translates to CASSLRSTDTQYF. The entire variable domain, with the rest obtained from reference TRBV5-4 and TRBJ2-3, is as follows: ETGVTQSPTHLIKTRGQQVTLRCSSQSGHNTVSWYQQALGQGPQFIFQYYREEENGRGNFPPRFSGLQFPNYSSELNVNALELDDSALYLCASSLRSTDTQYFGPGTRLTVL.

This rearrangement joins TRBV9 to TRBJ1-3, with TRBD1 identical over 7 bases. V lost 4 bases and J lost 0; bases outside the gene matches: 4. This CDR3 contains 15 residues. The germline CDR1 and CDR2 sequences are SGDLS and YYNGEE. CDR3 sequence (DNA): TGTGCCAGCAGCCCGACAGGGCACTCTGGAAACACCATATATTTT. Translating it yields CASSPTGHSGNTIYF.

This clone appeared a few times. The chain uses TRBV20-1 and TRBJ1-2; no clear D. CDR3 length: 11 residues. In germline, CDR1 is DFQATT, CDR2 SNEGSKA (reference sequence). V lost 1 base, J lost 3 bases, and 3 bases lay in between. The CDR3 nucleotides read TGCAGTGCTAGAGGCGACTATGGCTACACCTTC. The encoded protein is CSARGDYGYTF.

This chain joins TRBV29-1 and TRBJ2-3, with D possibly matching TRBD1 (6 bases). Trimming removed 4 bases from V and 1 base from J, with 6 bases in between. The CDR3 contains 12 residues. Germline V lookup: CDR1 SQVTM, CDR2 ANQGSEA. DNA of the CDR3: TGCAGCGTTGGACAGGGCACAGATACGCAGTATTTT. It codes for CSVGQGTDTQYF.

The chain is built from TRBV30 and TRBJ1-2, with TRBD1 as a possible D gene (5 bases). Germline V lookup: CDR1 GTSNPN, CDR2 SVGIG (reference sequence). This CDR3 is built from 13 residues. The V gene lost 4 bases and the J gene lost 7 bases, with 16 bases spanning the gap. The CDR3 protein is CAWTKAGPTGYTF. DNA of the CDR3: TGTGCCTGGACAAAGGCAGGGCCGACTGGCTACACCTTC.

This clone was seen just once. The rearrangement joins TRBV4-3 to TRBJ1-1; no clear D. This CDR3 comprises 13 residues. Trimming cost V 4 bases and J 1 base, with 7 bases left between them. Per the germline V gene, CDR1 is LGHNA and CDR2 is YSLEER. CDR3 in amino acids: CASSLRGNTEAFF. Written as DNA, the CDR3 is TGCGCCAGCAGCCTTCGGGGGAACACTGAAGCTTTCTTT.

The chain joins TRBV27 to TRBJ2-7, with 8 bases that match TRBD2. J was trimmed by 5 bases and V by 7 bases; bases with no gene match: 10. The CDR3 consists of 14 residues. Germline CDR1 MNHEY, CDR2 SMNVEV (reference sequence). The CDR3 spells CASTPSGGANEQYF. CDR3 sequence (DNA): TGTGCCAGCACTCCTTCGGGGGGGGCTAACGAGCAGTACTTC.

The chain uses TRBV11-2 and TRBJ1-4; D not certain. V shed 7 bases and J shed 8 bases, with 14 bases lying between them. CDR3 size: 13 residues. CDR1 and CDR2 (germline): SGHAT, FQNNGV. CDR3 region: CASTTGPGEKLFF. In nucleotides, the CDR3 is TGTGCCAGCACGACTGGCCCTGGGGAAAAACTGTTTTTT.

The chain links TRBV5-1 to TRBJ2-1; D is perhaps TRBD1 (6 bases). The V gene lost 0 bases and the J gene lost 9 bases, with 7 bases spanning the gap. The CDR3 has 12 residues. Germline V lookup: CDR1 SGHRS, CDR2 YFSETQ. CDR3 residues: CASSLDRAEQFF. In nucleotides, the CDR3 is TGCGCCAGCAGCTTGGACAGGGCTGAGCAGTTCTTC.

The chain carries TRBV6-1 and TRBJ2-7; 8 bases are shared with TRBD1. This CDR3 is 13 amino acids long. The ends lost 8 bases at V and 4 bases at J; junction bases unmatched: 7. Germline CDR1 is MNHNS and CDR2 is SASEGT. Here the CDR3 DNA reads TGTGCCAGCGGAAGGACAGGGAGATACGAGCAGTACTTC. This encodes CASGRTGRYEQYF.

The gene calls are TRBV5-4 and TRBJ1-3; TRBD1 aligns across 9 bases. The CDR3 has 18 amino acids. V dropped 4 bases and J dropped 0; count of bases not matched to a gene: 11. Germline V gene lookup returns CDR1 SGHNT and CDR2 YYREEE (reference sequence). CDR3 nucleotides: TGTGCCAGCAGCGTCGGAAACAGGGGGCTCGGCTCTGGAAACACCATATATTTT. Its protein is CASSVGNRGLGSGNTIYF.

This clone came up once. V and J are TRBV5-6 and TRBJ1-5, with 10 bases matching TRBD1. This CDR3 has 16 amino acids. The V and J ends lost 4 bases and 1 base, in that order; junction bases with no gene match: 5. Germline values: CDR1 SGHDT, CDR2 YYEEEE. CDR3 DNA: TGTGCCAGCAGCCGACAGGGGGCGGTCAGCAATCAGCCCCAGCATTTT. Translating gives CASSRQGAVSNQPQHF.